This T cell receptor (beta chain) is drawn from a study of shared clonotypes between healthy human individuals. Study context: Donor ages ranged 18 to 49 years: a couple of women, a few men. General study findings and limits: Blood alone was sampled, and tissue repertoires likely differ. How much donors shared clonotypes was expected to be affected by sequencing depth.

This clone was observed once. Its antigen remains unknown. Trimming stripped 1 base from V and 5 bases from J, with 11 bases between. CDR3 length equals 14 residues. Germline V lookup: CDR1 LNHNV, CDR2 YYDKDF (reference sequence). Donors, healthy HIV-negative adults, lacked recent acute infections or vaccinations. Using immunoSEQ multiplex PCR, the repertoire was profiled, and TCRdb retains in-frame clones only, with some absent. The top ten clones hold about 1.5% of a sample with about 1 million clones, under 80% of them seen once. The TCR originated in a man aged 18 to 35 in good health. Input material: memory CD4+ T cells sorted from blood. Noted subset: CD45RA-negative fraction. The V and J genes are TRBV15 and TRBJ2-5; a possible D gene is TRBD1 (6 bases). The CDR3 protein is CATSRVGGGETQYF. In DNA form, the CDR3 reads TGTGCCACCAGCAGAGTGGGTGGGGGCGAGACCCAGTACTTC.